Below, one T cell receptor (beta chain) is given with its context. The sample comes from a study of technical replicates of blood from a few donors. Sequenced by immunoSEQ multiplex PCR; TCRdb stores in-frame clones only, minus some. The sample carries 91,000 or so clones, about 96% recorded once. This CDR3 is built from 15 residues. Germline assignment: CDR1 SGHNT and CDR2 YYREEE (reference sequence). Trimming pared 0 bases from V and 3 bases from J, leaving 12 bases between. The rearrangement uses TRBV5-4 and TRBJ2-5, with no clear D. Sequencing input: T cells isolated from PBMCs. The TCR originated in a human donor in good health. This CDR3 reads CASSLDSSPEETQYF. In nucleotides, the CDR3 is TGTGCCAGCAGCTTGGATAGTTCCCCGGAAGAGACCCAGTACTTC.